Given below is one T cell receptor beta chain in context. Its antigen has not been determined. Base qualities are not at hand, and no much larger clone is one base apart. The cohort consisted of 666 healthy bone marrow donors. All cohort members were sampled while nominally healthy, although unrecorded immune exposures were likely present. The donor was CMV seropositive and belonged to the group of about 290 seropositive cohort members. Each donor provided a peripheral blood sample, and peripheral blood mononuclear cells were used for TCR beta sequencing. Genomic DNA extraction from the blood cell samples was performed with the Qiagen DNeasy Blood Extraction Kit. Libraries were made using the immunoSEQ multiplex PCR assay. For the multiplex PCR, a mixture combining 60 forward primers for TCR Vbeta segments and 13 reverse primers for TCR Jbeta segments was used. A multiplex PCR assay on genomic DNA amplified the CDR3 region of rearranged TCR beta genes. On the Illumina HiSeq System, the amplified TCR beta libraries were sequenced as 87-base-pair reads. The study's processing was this. Across the roughly 700 repertoires, a later analysis counted around 80 million unique TCR beta chains, around 11 million of which were shared by at least two donors. Raw reads were error-corrected and collapsed into unique sequences by a nearest-neighbor algorithm in which closely related sequences were merged to remove PCR and sequencing errors. CDR3 sequences were aligned to IMGT reference sequences to assign V, D and J gene segments. For a sequence to be retained, a match of at least six nucleotides was required to both a V gene segment and a J gene segment. Rearrangements were classified as productive when the CDR3 lacked stop codons and remained in frame with V and J, and all other rearrangements were classified as non-productive. CDR3 was defined according to IMGT convention as the region running from the second conserved V-encoded cysteine to the conserved J-encoded phenylalanine. Sequences without an unambiguous match to a single V gene segment were excluded from the earlier analysis of 450 to 750 of the donors. In an earlier analysis of about 590 of the donors, a V segment was called functional when productive rearrangements were above 56.7%, and segregating when the standard deviation between donors exceeded 5%. To diagnose cytomegalovirus status from the catalog of TCR beta chain sequences, a statistical classification framework was built. A later analysis assigned V and J genes by comparing TCR nucleotide sequences with IMGT/GENE-DB human TR gene sequences. The TCRdist pipeline was used in a later analysis to assign CDR3 sequences and most-parsimonious VDJ recombination scenarios. In a later analysis, every TCR beta chain was defined by the combination of its CDR3 amino acid sequence and its V-gene family, and reads without a unique V-gene family were dropped. In a later analysis, a few hundred highly shared, low-generation-probability nucleotide sequences were removed to address suspected cross-contamination and a sequencing artifact. In a later analysis, a clonal expansion index for each public chain was calculated from normalized within-repertoire ranks of inferred template counts. In a later analysis, generation probabilities were computed using a VDJ recombination model fitted to out-of-frame rearrangements, and the results were checked against IGoR. In a later analysis, TCR-TCR, TCR-HLA and TCR-CMV co-occurrence was scored with hypergeometric tests, and a repertoire-size bias correction was applied to TCR pairs. False discovery rates were estimated in a later analysis by permuting HLA or CMV assignments 20 times. In a later analysis, co-occurring TCRs were grouped using DBSCAN, and TCRdist sequence similarity was added for clustering within HLA-allele-positive subsets. Co-occurrence clustering excluded repertoires with fewer than 30,000 or more than 120,000 public chains, plus five with anomalous nucleotide sharing. TCRdb provides this immuneACCESS table in a form limited to in-frame rearrangements. Some clones are lacking; in checked studies, under half of them reflect an unresolved V gene, and why the rest are absent is not known. V and J calls and clone size are as listed in that table; D and trimming were resolved from the DNA. For this sample the table gives tens of thousands of clones, of which over 75% were detected only once. Less than 5.5% of the sample is held by the ten biggest clonotypes.

The sample is drawn from a study of cytomegalovirus exposure and HLA in healthy donors (dated by TCRdb to the late 2010s). Turning to the overall study: An earlier analysis of approximately 590 of the donors reported more than 250 Gb of sequence data and roughly 100 million unique TCR beta sequences from 150 million to 200 million T cells. Class I and class II HLA loci were covered by the typing at four-digit resolution. The aim of the study was to test whether cataloging public T cell receptors could identify signatures of past pathogen exposure. A separate validation cohort of roughly 130 different subjects was used in addition to the 666-subject first cohort. A later genetic analysis used genome-wide SNP genotypes for about 60% of the roughly 700 donors, treating that subset as a discovery cohort. Because of strong linkage in the cohort, roughly five DR-DQ haplotypes were treated as single units for association and clustering. To decide whether each TCR beta V gene segment behaved as functional or pseudogenic, an earlier analysis of fewer than 750 of the donors relied on high-throughput TCR beta sequencing. Donor age, sex, ethnicity and CMV serostatus were compiled alongside the repertoire data. The study profiled the T cell repertoires of hundreds of subjects by immunosequencing and related them to cytomegalovirus serostatus. An early release covering roughly 600 HLA-typed donors comprised 250 to 350 gigabases of sequencing data and some 79 million unique TCR sequences. The later analysis used no new phenotypic data to find candidate immune exposures, relying instead on TCR beta sequences and their occurrence across donors. High-throughput TCR immunosequencing, statistical association of individual TCRs with disease status, and machine learning were combined to predict cytomegalovirus infection status. To study patterns of TCR occurrence, a later analysis re-analyzed previously published TCR beta repertoires from under 750 donors and added high-resolution HLA genotyping. Of the 300 to 450 genotyped donors, less than 85% were placed in the genetic ancestry cluster associated with self-reported Caucasian donors. The number of typed donors differed by locus: roughly 620-640 for A, B, C, DRB1 and DQB1; 522 for DQA1; 606 for DPA1; and roughly 470 for DPB1. On average, around 230,000 unique TCR beta nucleotide sequences were sequenced per donor among a few hundred genotyped donors of the cohort, with around 19% of those sequences being non-productive. Every repertoire in the discovery cohort had been generated on one and the same sequencing platform. General study outcomes and caveats: Roughly uniform sequencing depth across donors was assumed in presence/absence analyses, although this assumption may not hold. A later genetic analysis associated a missense DCLRE1C variant with V-gene and J-gene trimming of TCR beta chains, and an independent cohort replicated the association. Most TCR sequences were observed very rarely across donors, whereas some public TCRs were present in many individuals. Because counts were too low, approximately 18 rarely observed V segments, including chromosome 9 orphons, were excluded from the earlier analysis of several hundred of the donors. In a later analysis, HLA-associated TCR beta chains showed more clonal expansion and lower generation probabilities than non-associated chains that were equally common. A cluster of highly shared sequence variants was judged likely to be a technical artifact of the sequencing pipeline. A later genetic analysis reported fewer N-insertions in productive TCRs among donors in an Asian-associated ancestry cluster than the roughly 620-donor mean. A total of 150 or so TCR beta chains were listed by the study as associated with cytomegalovirus. A later analysis associated about 16,000 TCR beta sequences with specific HLA alleles at a false discovery rate of 0.05. Several of the top co-occurrence clusters appeared to be linked to parvovirus B19, influenza, CMV and Epstein-Barr virus, according to a later analysis. Correlated functional status among segregating V segments might reflect linkage disequilibrium, but an unknown experimental factor could not be ruled out. The authors suggested that the approach could potentially be generalized to other disease states and immunological phenotypes. The classifier was reported to diagnose cytomegalovirus status with high specificity and sensitivity in both the original and validation cohorts. In an earlier analysis of fewer than 750 of the donors, most TCR beta V segments were observed in productive rearrangements about 90% or about 30% of the time, broadly matching IMGT annotations. For the cohort, immune exposure information was limited to CMV serostatus. Strong co-occurrence of HLA alleles, especially DR and DQ, made assigning TCR associations to individual alleles difficult. Because some donors lacked HLA typing at each locus, the association tests relied only on the typed subset. In a later analysis, most CMV-associated TCR beta chains were found to appear HLA-restricted, with HLA associations seemingly driven largely by CMV exposure. A few of the identified cytomegalovirus-associated TCR beta chains were confirmed in vitro to be specific for cytomegalovirus antigens. Some IMGT-functional V segments, including TRBV6-2 and TRBV6-3, could not be distinguished by the 87-base-pair reads and were therefore excluded. A further reported finding was that TCR beta sequences accurately predicted the HLA-A and HLA-B alleles for most subjects in the first cohort. According to a later analysis, TCR association rates differed among HLA loci, with DRB1 alleles showing the most associated TCRs and HLA-C alleles showing the fewest. In this cohort, only TCR beta chains were sequenced, and detectable features were limited by the absence of alpha or paired-chain data.

Trimming at the junction amounts to 4 bases on V and 6 bases on J, and the germline ends lie 9 bases apart. The CDR1 and CDR2 encoded by the germline V gene are MDHEN and SYDVKM. The CDR3 goes from the cysteine to the phenylalanine over 13 residues. This entry keeps only the CDR3 DNA: 39 bases, framed from base 1. The specimen was PBMCs. Recombination linked TRBV28 to TRBJ1-4; the D region possibly corresponds to TRBD1 (5 bases align). This receptor was taken from a male donor in good health and CMV-seropositive. The nucleotide sequence reads TGTGCCAGCAGTTCCAGGGAGGATGAAAAACTGTTTTTT. The translation is CASSSREDEKLFF.